The rows below give T cell receptor beta chains drawn from one sample of a study of cytomegalovirus exposure and HLA in healthy donors. Generated by immunoSEQ multiplex PCR, the TCRdb table keeps only in-frame clones and is missing some. This listing includes 150,000 to 200,000 clones. The material sequenced was PBMCs. The receptors were gathered from a young woman in good health and CMV-seropositive. Both conserved end residues are part of each CDR3. D genes are given only for firm matches.

TRBJ2-5,.,TRBV7-8,TGTGCCAGCAGCGACGGGGAGACCCAGTACTTC,CASSDGETQYF
TRBJ1-2,.,TRBV7-2,TGTGCCAGCAGCACCCAACAGGGTAGGTATGGCTACACCTTC,CASSTQQGRYGYTF
TRBJ1-5,.,TRBV9,TGTGCCAGCAGCGCTGGACTGGGGAATCAGCCCCAGCATTTT,CASSAGLGNQPQHF
TRBJ1-6,TRBD1,TRBV10-3,TGTGCCATCAGGGACAGGGAGGGTTCACCCCTCCACTTT,CAIRDREGSPLHF
TRBJ2-1,TRBD1,TRBV15,TGTGCCACCAGCAGAACCCCGACAGGGGGCAATGAGCAGTTCTTC,CATSRTPTGGNEQFF
TRBJ2-3,.,TRBV4-3,TGCGCCAGCAGCCCCTCCCTAGATTTCACAGATACGCAGTATTTT,CASSPSLDFTDTQYF
TRBJ1-1,TRBD1,TRBV5-1,TGCGCCAGCAGCTTGAAAGGGACAGGCAGTGAAGCTTTCTTT,CASSLKGTGSEAFF
TRBJ2-7,.,TRBV29-1,TGCAGCGCTGCCCTGGACAGCCAGCAGCAGTACTTC,CSAALDSQQQYF
TRBJ2-1,TRBD1,TRBV6-6,TGTGCCAGCAGTGGACAGGGGGCCTCCTACAATGAGCAGTTCTTC,CASSGQGASYNEQFF
TRBJ1-5,TRBD1,TRBV7-9,TGTGCCAGCAGCTCATCCGGGACAGGGATAGGTCAGCCCCAGCATTTT,CASSSSGTGIGQPQHF
TRBJ2-1,.,TRBV2,TGTGCCAGCCCCTTGTCAGGGAATTATTGGGATGAGCAGTTCTTC,CASPLSGNYWDEQFF